These T cell receptor beta chains were read from a single sample in a study of shared clonotypes between healthy human individuals. Data came from immunoSEQ multiplex PCR; TCRdb stores just in-frame clones and leaves some out. The sample lists fewer than 1.8 million clones, 98% occurring once. Sequenced input: naive CD4+ T cells sorted from blood. The receptors shown here come from a man under 40 in good health. CDR3s include the opening cysteine and the closing phenylalanine or tryptophan. Fields, in order: V gene, clone size, D gene, J gene, CDR3 DNA, CDR3 protein. D genes are given only for firm matches. Part of the rows lack a size; the others show once, few, many or a class for expanded clones.

>TRBV19|-|-|TRBJ2-5
TGTGCCAGTTCGGTACAGGGAGATTGGACCCAGTACTTC
CASSVQGDWTQYF
>TRBV7-9|-|-|TRBJ2-5
TGTGCCAGCAGCTTATTTACGGAACAAGAGACCCAGTACTTC
CASSLFTEQETQYF
>TRBV7-9|-|-|TRBJ2-1
TGTGCCAGCAGCTTAAAGGGGCACGGGGGTAATGAGCAGTTCTTC
CASSLKGHGGNEQFF
>TRBV25-1|-|-|TRBJ2-1
TGTGCCAGCAGTGATTGGACCTACAATGAGCAGTTCTTC
CASSDWTYNEQFF
>TRBV7-9|-|-|TRBJ2-5
TGTGCCAGCAGCCATGGTCGAGAGACCCAGTACTTC
CASSHGRETQYF
>TRBV18|-|TRBD2|TRBJ2-5
TGTGCCAGCTCACCGTTAGCGGGAAATGCCCAAGAGACCCAGTACTTC
CASSPLAGNAQETQYF
>TRBV18|-|-|TRBJ1-1
TGTGCCAGCTCACGTGAATGGATTATGAACACTGAAGCTTTCTTT
CASSREWIMNTEAFF
>TRBV7-9|-|TRBD1|TRBJ2-7
TGTGCCAGCAGCTTAGTCGGGACAGGGCGTGCCTACGAGCAGTACTTC
CASSLVGTGRAYEQYF
>TRBV9|-|-|TRBJ1-2
TGTGCCAGCAGCGTCTCTCTATGGGATTCTGCGGGAGGCTACACCTTC
CASSVSLWDSAGGYTF
>TRBV9|-|-|TRBJ1-2
TGTGCCAGCAGCGAGGGGGGATTTAACTATGGCTACACCTTC
CASSEGGFNYGYTF
>TRBV10-1|-|-|TRBJ2-5
TGCGCCAGCAGTGAAGGGGGAGGGGAGACCCAGTACTTC
CASSEGGGETQYF
>TRBV15|-|-|TRBJ2-3
TGTGCCACCAGCAGATATAGCTTGGGGCCAGATACGCAGTATTTT
CATSRYSLGPDTQYF
>TRBV7-3|-|-|TRBJ2-7
TGTGCCAGCAGCTTAATGGGACCACCAGATCCCTACGAGCAGTACTTC
CASSLMGPPDPYEQYF
>TRBV2|-|-|TRBJ1-5
TGTGCCAGCAGTGATCGGGCCCGATGGGATAGCAATCAGCCCCAGCATTTT
CASSDRARWDSNQPQHF
>TRBV5-1|-|TRBD2|TRBJ2-2
TGCGCCAGCAGCTCCGGGGCGGGAGGGCTCGCCGGGGAGCTGTTTTTT
CASSSGAGGLAGELFF
>TRBV10-3|-|-|TRBJ1-5
TGTGCCATCAGTGCCGCAGGCGACTCAAATCAGCCCCAGCATTTT
CAISAAGDSNQPQHF
>TRBV28|-|-|TRBJ1-1
TGTGCCAGCAGTTTCGTTCCAGGGCGGACTGAAGCTTTCTTT
CASSFVPGRTEAFF
>TRBV27|-|TRBD2|TRBJ2-1
TGTGCCAGCACTTTACGGGCGGCGGGAGGAACCTACAATGAGCAGTTCTTC
CASTLRAAGGTYNEQFF
>TRBV5-1|-|-|TRBJ2-2
TGCGCCAGCAGCTTAGGCAGGAGGGCTAACACCGGGGAGCTGTTTTTT
CASSLGRRANTGELFF
>TRBV5-6|-|TRBD2|TRBJ2-5
TGTGCCAGCAGTGGGACTAGCGGGATAGAGACCCAGTACTTC
CASSGTSGIETQYF
>TRBV5-1|-|TRBD1|TRBJ1-2
TGCGCCAGCAGCGCTGGGACAGGGGTGAGCTATGGCTACACCTTC
CASSAGTGVSYGYTF
>TRBV27|-|TRBD1|TRBJ1-5
TGTGCCAGCAAGGGACAGTATTATAGCAATCAGCCCCAGCATTTT
CASKGQYYSNQPQHF
>TRBV18|-|-|TRBJ2-2
TGTGCCAGCTCACCCCGAGGACTTAACACCGGGGAGCTGTTTTTT
CASSPRGLNTGELFF
>TRBV6-1|few|TRBD1|TRBJ1-2
TGTGCCAGCAGTCCCGGGACAGGTACTATGTTGGGCTACACCTTC
CASSPGTGTMLGYTF
>TRBV9|-|TRBD2|TRBJ2-3
TGTGCCAGCAGTCGGACTAGCGGGAGGATAACAGATACGCAGTATTTT
CASSRTSGRITDTQYF
>TRBV6-5|-|-|TRBJ1-3
TGTGCAGAGGTCAATCAGGGAAATGGCGAAAACACCATATATTTT
CAEVNQGNGENTIYF
>TRBV7-2|-|-|TRBJ2-2
TGTGCCAGCAGCCGGATCGGAGAATATACCGGGGAGCTGTTTTTT
CASSRIGEYTGELFF
>TRBV6-4|-|TRBD2|TRBJ2-3
TGTGCCAGCAGCGTCACTAGCGGGAGTTGGGATACGCAGTATTTT
CASSVTSGSWDTQYF
>TRBV25-1|-|-|TRBJ2-3
TGTGCCAGCAGTGTATGGGGGCGACAGGAGGGGGAAGATACGCAGTATTTT
CASSVWGRQEGEDTQYF
>TRBV11-2|-|-|TRBJ1-2
TGTGCCAGCAGTGGGATAGCTAGGGCTAACTATGGCTACACCTTC
CASSGIARANYGYTF
>TRBV7-9|-|-|TRBJ1-1
TGTGCCAGCAGCTTATCAGGATCACAGGCGTGGGAAGCTTTCTTT
CASSLSGSQAWEAFF
>TRBV19|-|-|TRBJ2-7
TGTGCCAGTAGTATAGGTTTACTCGGGGTCTACGAGCAGTACTTC
CASSIGLLGVYEQYF
>TRBV6-1|-|TRBD2|TRBJ2-7
TGTGCCAGCACCAGAACGGAAAGCGGGAGCTACGAGCAGTACTTC
CASTRTESGSYEQYF
>TRBV19|-|-|TRBJ2-2
TGTGCCAGTAGTCCTAGCGCCACAGGCACCGGGGAGCTGTTTTTT
CASSPSATGTGELFF
>TRBV4-3|-|-|TRBJ2-3
TGCGCCAGCAGCCAAGTCAGTATGGGCTCAGATACGCAGTATTTT
CASSQVSMGSDTQYF
>TRBV29-1|-|-|TRBJ2-5
TGCAGCGTTGTAATAAACTATCCCCAAGAGACCCAGTACTTC
CSVVINYPQETQYF
>TRBV5-4|-|-|TRBJ2-7
TGTGCCAGCAGCTTGTCCCCGACCGCCTACGAGCAGTACTTC
CASSLSPTAYEQYF
>TRBV5-1|-|-|TRBJ1-2
TGCGCCAGCAGCCCTGACATGGATTATGGCTACACCTTC
CASSPDMDYGYTF
>TRBV18|-|-|TRBJ2-2
TGTGCCAGCTCACCACGGCCAGGGGTGACGAACACCGGGGAGCTGTTTTTT
CASSPRPGVTNTGELFF
>TRBV30|-|-|TRBJ1-5
TGTGCCTGGAGTGATACAGGGAATCAGCCCCAGCATTTT
CAWSDTGNQPQHF
>TRBV4-1|-|TRBD1|TRBJ1-1
TGCGCCAGCAGCCAATCCGACAGGGTGGCTGAAGCTTTCTTT
CASSQSDRVAEAFF
>TRBV30|-|TRBD2|TRBJ2-7
TGTGCCTGGAGGGACCGGGACTACCCCTACGAGCAGTACTTC
CAWRDRDYPYEQYF